These 11 T cell receptor beta chains were all obtained from the same sample, sequenced in a study of blood T cell repertoires in COVID-19. The method was immunoSEQ multiplex PCR; TCRdb's version includes in-frame clones alone and lacks a portion of them. Of 120,000 or so clones listed, 88% are singletons. Sequencing used peripheral blood. Source of these receptors: a human donor in a cohort sampled during active COVID-19.

V usage is TRBV2 and J usage is TRBJ2-1; 7 bases align to TRBD1. The CDR3 runs 15 residues. CDR1 and CDR2 from the germline V gene are SNHLY and FYNNEI. V gave up 9 bases and J gave up 5 bases; unmatched junction bases: 13. CDR3 DNA: TGTGCCAGTTCACATATCAGGACAGGCGACAATGAGCAGTTCTTC. The encoded protein is CASSHIRTGDNEQFF.

The chain has TRBV7-2 and TRBJ2-1; D perhaps matches TRBD1 (5 bases). The germline V and J ends were trimmed by 2 bases and 4 bases, with 15 bases remaining between them. The CDR3 has 16 amino acids. In germline, CDR1 is SGHTA, CDR2 FQGNSA. CDR3 region: CASSLSGSFLYNEQFF. The CDR3 DNA reads as TGTGCCAGCAGCTTATCAGGGTCCTTCCTTTACAATGAGCAGTTCTTC.

CDR3 region: CASSVGASGRKYGSYNEQFF. CDR3 coding DNA: TGTGCCAGCAGCGTAGGGGCTAGCGGGAGAAAATACGGTAGCTACAATGAGCAGTTCTTC. The chain links TRBV9 to TRBJ2-1; 10 bases agree with TRBD2. This CDR3 has 20 amino acids. Germline values: CDR1 SGDLS, CDR2 YYNGEE. J lost 3 bases, V lost 0 bases, and 15 bases had no gene match.

This chain uses TRBV10-3 with TRBJ2-7; TRBD1 matches at 9 bases. Germline trimming cut 0 bases from V and 3 bases from J; bases unmatched to any gene: 9. The CDR3 is made up of 17 amino acids. The germline V gene encodes CDR1 ENHRY and CDR2 SYGVKD. CDR3 region: CAISESAPATGGYEQYF. For the CDR3, the DNA is TGTGCCATCAGTGAGTCGGCCCCGGCGACAGGGGGCTACGAGCAGTACTTC.

The gene calls are TRBV5-4 and TRBJ1-3; D possibly corresponds to TRBD1 (6 bases). The CDR3 consists of 16 residues. V was trimmed by 3 bases and J by 0 bases, leaving 13 bases between them. Germline lookup yields CDR1 SGHNT and CDR2 YYREEE (reference sequence). The CDR3 sequence is CASSSGTPNSGNTIYF. In DNA, the CDR3 is TGTGCCAGCAGCTCCGGGACACCAAACTCTGGAAACACCATATATTTT.

The gene calls are TRBV6-5 and TRBJ1-1; tentatively, D is TRBD1 (5 bases). The CDR3 runs 14 residues. V was pared by 4 bases and J by 0 bases, with 9 bases between. Germline lookup yields CDR1 MNHEY and CDR2 SVGAGI. For the CDR3, the DNA is TGTGCCAGCAGTTCAAGACAGTTGAACACTGAAGCTTTCTTT. Translation: CASSSRQLNTEAFF.

This chain connects TRBV5-1 to TRBJ2-7; 8 bases are shared with TRBD2. CDR3 length equals 15 residues. V shed 0 bases and J 3 bases; nucleotides not matched to a gene: 5. Germline CDR1 and CDR2: SGHRS and YFSETQ. The CDR3 DNA sequence: TGCGCCAGCAGCTTGGTCCTACGGGAGGGCTACGAGCAGTACTTC. Its translation: CASSLVLREGYEQYF.

The genes are TRBV5-4 and TRBJ2-5, with 8 bases fitting TRBD2. Per germline, CDR1 SGHNT and CDR2 YYREEE (reference sequence). V gave up 4 bases and J gave up 0 bases; unmatched junction bases: 2. The CDR3 runs to 14 residues. In DNA form, the CDR3 reads TGTGCCAGCAGCCTTAGCGGGGACCAAGAGACCCAGTACTTC. Translation gives CASSLSGDQETQYF.

The rearrangement uses TRBV3-1 (or the pseudogene TRBV3-2) and TRBJ2-5; D gene ambiguous. The CDR3 covers 12 residues. Germline V CDR1 and CDR2: LGHDT, YNNKEL (reference sequence). Between the trimmed V and J ends, which lost 3 bases and 4 bases, there was a span of 6 bases. The CDR3 here is CASSQFGETQYF. The CDR3 bases are TGTGCCAGCAGCCAGTTCGGAGAGACCCAGTACTTC.

This sequence joins TRBV5-1 and TRBJ2-7; D gene unclear. V lost 7 bases and J lost 4, with 15 bases in between. The germline V gene encodes CDR1 SGHRS and CDR2 YFSETQ. CDR3 length equals 13 residues. The CDR3 spells CASRYALTYEQYF. The CDR3, as DNA: TGCGCCAGCCGCTACGCTCTAACGTACGAGCAGTACTTC.

This clone is a singleton in its sample. The chain couples TRBV25-1 to TRBJ2-4; D is perhaps TRBD1 (5 bases). Deletions cut 8 bases from V and 5 bases from J, with 13 bases between. This CDR3 has 13 residues. Per germline, CDR1 MGHDK and CDR2 SYGVNS. This chain's CDR3 is CASRSREENIQYF. CDR3 bases: TGTGCCAGCCGGAGCAGGGAAGAAAACATTCAGTACTTC. Drawing the rest from reference TRBV25-1 and TRBJ2-4, the complete variable domain is EADIYQTPRYLVIGTGKKITLECSQTMGHDKMYWYQQDPGMELHLIHYSYGVNSTEKGDLSSESTVSRIRTEHFPLTLESARPSHTSQYLCASRSREENIQYFGAGTRLSVL.